Below, 13 T cell receptor beta chains from the same sample are listed, as sequenced in a study of graft-versus-host responses after intestinal transplantation. Repertoires were generated with immunoSEQ multiplex PCR, while TCRdb's copy carries only in-frame clones and drops some. Of some 13,000 clones detected, around 40% appear once; the ten largest clones hold more than 0.95%. The specimen was alloreactive CD4+ T cells from a mixed lymphocyte reaction culture, collected before intestinal transplant. Subset noted: CFSE-low proliferating T cells sorted from roughly 6-day pre-transplant mixed lymphocyte reaction (GvH or HvG direction). These receptors were collected from a human patient who received an intestinal transplant.

V is TRBV18 and J is TRBJ1-1; weak D call: TRBD1 (5 bases). Deletions cut 0 bases from V and 4 bases from J, with 9 bases between. Germline V gene sequence: CDR1 KGHSH, CDR2 LQKENI. CDR3 length: 14 amino acids. CDR3 sequence: CASSPPPGVTEAFF. CDR3 bases: TGTGCCAGCTCACCACCGCCGGGGGTCACTGAAGCTTTCTTT.

This clone was detected only a few times. The chain carries TRBV7-2 and TRBJ2-3; 9 nucleotides line up with TRBD1. CDR1 SGHTA and CDR2 FQGNSA come from the germline V gene. The V gene end was trimmed by 5 bases and the J gene end by 5 bases; junction bases not matched to a gene: 8. The CDR3 sequence is 15 residues long. CDR3 nucleotide sequence: TGTGCCAGCAGCCGCCAGACAGGGGGTCTAGATACGCAGTATTTT. It encodes CASSRQTGGLDTQYF.

This clone turned up a few times. The gene calls are TRBV5-1 and TRBJ2-1, with a possible D match to TRBD2 (7 bases). The CDR3 sequence is 14 residues long. CDR1 is SGHRS, CDR2 YFSETQ, per germline. The V gene lost 2 bases and the J gene lost 8 bases, with 14 bases spanning the gap. CDR3 loop: CASSLGGAFDEQFF. CDR3 DNA: TGCGCCAGCAGCTTAGGGGGGGCTTTCGATGAGCAGTTCTTC.

J is TRBJ1-5 and V is TRBV19, with D possibly being TRBD1 (6 bases). Germline-derived CDR1 and CDR2 are LNHDA and SQIVND (reference sequence). CDR3 length equals 15 residues. Trimming left V 3 bases short and J 7 bases short, with 16 bases between. DNA of the CDR3: TGTGCCAGTAGTATGGGGGAACAGGGTTGGCAGCCCCAGCATTTT. This translates into CASSMGEQGWQPQHF.

J is TRBJ2-5 and V is TRBV27, with 7 bases fitting TRBD1. Germline assignment: CDR1 MNHEY and CDR2 SMNVEV (reference sequence). The junction had 9 bases not matched to a gene; V was cut back by 6 bases and J by 2 bases. The CDR3 is 15 residues long. As DNA, the CDR3 is TGTGCCAGCAGCCATGGGACAGACCTTCAAGAGACCCAGTACTTC. The encoded protein is CASSHGTDLQETQYF.

This clone was picked up a small number of times. The rearrangement links TRBV4-3 to TRBJ2-1; 13 positions agree with TRBD2. The germline gives CDR1 LGHNA, CDR2 YSLEER. This CDR3 region has 16 residues. V shed 3 bases, J shed 12 bases, and the junction held 11 bases outside the gene matches. CDR3 residues: CASSHQTGLAGEGQFF. The CDR3 nucleotides read TGCGCCAGCAGCCACCAGACCGGACTAGCGGGGGAGGGGCAGTTCTTC.

This clone was counted a few times. V gene TRBV27 combines with J gene TRBJ1-2; TRBD1 might be the D (6 bases). CDR1 MNHEY and CDR2 SMNVEV come from the germline V gene (reference sequence). With 2 bases removed from V and 5 bases from J, the gap between germline ends came to 18 bases. This CDR3 has 16 amino acids. The CDR3, as DNA: TGTGCCAGCAGTTTACTTTCCAGGGGTTCGGGATATGGCTACACCTTC. Amino acid sequence: CASSLLSRGSGYGYTF.

Only a few counts were recorded for this clone. The chain employs TRBV19 and TRBJ1-2, with a possible D match to TRBD1 (5 bases). Deletions cut 5 bases from V and 5 bases from J, with 9 bases between. Germline V gives CDR1 LNHDA, CDR2 SQIVND (reference sequence). The CDR3 totals 12 residues. CDR3 DNA: TGTGCCAGTAGTGCGGGGGTATATGGCTACACCTTC. It specifies CASSAGVYGYTF.

The chain couples TRBV6-6 to TRBJ1-1; maybe TRBD1 (5 bases). V gave up 6 bases and J gave up 1 base, with 12 bases separating them. Germline V gives CDR1 MNHNY, CDR2 SVGAGI (reference sequence). The CDR3 sequence is 14 residues long. Written as DNA, the CDR3 is TGTGCCAGCAGCCCCCGACAGAGGAACACTGAAGCTTTCTTT. Translation: CASSPRQRNTEAFF.

The rearrangement uses TRBV18 and TRBJ2-1; D is unclear. Germline V CDR1 and CDR2: KGHSH, LQKENI. This CDR3 region has 14 residues. V lost 3 bases and J lost 9, with 15 bases in between. The CDR3 spells CASSPYLYTGEQFF. DNA for the CDR3: TGTGCCAGCTCACCCTACCTTTACACGGGTGAGCAGTTCTTC.

This clone was observed a few times. The V call is TRBV10-1, the J call TRBJ2-2; TRBD1 aligns across 9 bases. V was pared by 2 bases and J by 6 bases, with 7 bases of the junction left unmatched. Germline lookup yields CDR1 WNHNN and CDR2 SYGVQD (reference sequence). CDR3 size: 16 residues. The chain's CDR3 is CASSERAGTGPGELFF. The DNA for the CDR3 is TGCGCCAGCAGTGAGCGGGCCGGGACAGGGCCCGGGGAGCTGTTTTTT.

V gene TRBV30 combines with J gene TRBJ2-3, with D maybe TRBD2 (6 bases). V lost 0 bases and J lost 1, with 11 bases in between. This CDR3 contains 15 residues. CDR1 and CDR2 from the germline V gene are GTSNPN and SVGIG (reference sequence). The CDR3 bases are TGTGCCTGGAGTGTATTGGGCGGGGGCACAGATACGCAGTATTTT. This codes for CAWSVLGGGTDTQYF.

The V gene is TRBV6-5, the J gene TRBJ1-1; D is ambiguous. The V gene lost 4 bases and the J gene lost 2 bases, with 5 bases spanning the gap. CDR1 and CDR2 from the germline V gene are MNHEY and SVGAGI. This CDR3 has 12 residues. CDR3 in amino acids: CASSSVNTEAFF. The DNA for the CDR3 is TGTGCCAGCAGTTCGGTAAACACTGAAGCTTTCTTT.